These 19 T cell receptor beta chains came from one sample sequenced in a study of OX40 agonist ivuxolimab in advanced cancers. Clones were sequenced by immunoSEQ multiplex PCR, and TCRdb holds only the in-frame ones, with some missing. The sample lists some 28,000 clones; around 88% were seen once. Sequenced material: CD4+ or CD8+ T cells sorted from blood, taken in a trial of the OX40 agonist ivuxolimab. The receptors stem from an adult with an advanced solid tumor such as melanoma, head and neck, liver or kidney cancer.

The CDR3 reads CASSPQPTDEQYF. CDR3 nucleotides: TGTGCCAGCAGCCCGCAGCCTACAGACGAGCAGTACTTC. The chain uses TRBV6-6 and TRBJ2-7, with unresolved D. The CDR3 runs 13 residues. The ends were cut back, 6 bases at V and 5 bases at J, with 14 bases in the middle. Per the germline V gene, CDR1 is MNHNY and CDR2 is SVGAGI (reference sequence).

This chain uses TRBV5-1 with TRBJ2-3; no firm D call. The CDR3 sequence is 16 residues long. The ends were cut back, 1 base at V and 0 bases at J, with 12 bases in the middle. Germline CDR1 is SGHRS and CDR2 is YFSETQ. The CDR3 protein is CASSLFQDFSTDTQYF. As DNA, the CDR3 is TGCGCCAGCAGCTTGTTCCAGGATTTTAGCACAGATACGCAGTATTTT. Using reference TRBV5-1 and TRBJ2-3 for the parts outside the CDR3, the full variable domain is KAGVTQTPRYLIKTRGQQVTLSCSPISGHRSVSWYQQTPGQGLQFLFEYFSETQRNKGNFPGRFSGRQFSNSRSEMNVSTLELGDSALYLCASSLFQDFSTDTQYFGPGTRLTVL.

The chain links TRBV11-2 to TRBJ1-5; no firm D call. The CDR3 has 14 amino acids. Germline CDR1 reads SGHAT; CDR2 reads FQNNGV. V lost 4 bases, J lost 2 bases, and 9 bases lay in between. The CDR3 nucleotides are TGTGCCAGCAGCTCCCCAGATCGCAATCAGCCCCAGCATTTT. Its protein is CASSSPDRNQPQHF.

The chain carries TRBV4-1 and TRBJ1-1; D is undetermined. Trimming removed 1 base at V and 0 bases at J, with 12 bases between. Looked up from germline, CDR1 is MGHRA and CDR2 is YSYEKL. This CDR3 is built from 16 residues. This chain's CDR3 is CASSQGKTNMNTEAFF. DNA of the CDR3: TGCGCCAGCAGCCAAGGAAAGACTAACATGAACACTGAAGCTTTCTTT.

The chain's CDR3 is CASSPGQGLNEQYF. The CDR3, as DNA: TGTGCCAGCAGCCCGGGACAGGGGTTAAACGAGCAGTACTTC. The genes are TRBV5-6 and TRBJ2-7; TRBD1 aligns across 10 bases. V was pared by 4 bases and J by 5 bases, with 6 bases of the junction left unmatched. Germline CDR1 is SGHDT and CDR2 is YYEEEE. CDR3 length: 14 residues.

V is TRBV11-2 and J is TRBJ2-7, with a tentative D call TRBD1 (5 bases). CDR1 and CDR2 from the germline V gene are SGHAT and FQNNGV. Trimming stripped 6 bases from V and 5 bases from J, with 11 bases between. The length of the CDR3 is 12 residues. The CDR3 region is CASRQVGNEQYF. CDR3 coding DNA: TGTGCCAGCAGACAGGTCGGCAACGAGCAGTACTTC.

This clone was seen a few times. The genes are TRBV5-1 and TRBJ2-7, with 8 nucleotides matching TRBD2. Per germline, CDR1 SGHRS and CDR2 YFSETQ. The CDR3 totals 15 residues. J lost 2 bases, V lost 6 bases, and 10 bases had no gene match. CDR3 amino acids: CASKPGTSPTYEQYF. The DNA of the CDR3 is TGCGCCAGCAAGCCCGGGACTAGTCCCACCTACGAGCAGTACTTC.

The chain joins TRBV7-6 to TRBJ2-2; D tentatively fits TRBD1 or TRBD2 (6 bases each). The CDR3 length is 13 residues. Germline CDR1 and CDR2: SGHVS and FNYEAQ. V dropped 6 bases and J dropped 6 bases, with 11 bases sitting between them. The CDR3 protein is CASSFRGAGELFF. As DNA, the CDR3 is TGTGCCAGCAGTTTTAGGGGGGCCGGGGAGCTGTTTTTT.

This clone was recorded a few times. The chain has TRBV10-3 and TRBJ2-7, with 12 bases matching TRBD1. V lost 8 bases to trimming and J lost 5 bases; unmatched junction nucleotides: 13. CDR3 size: 16 residues. Germline V gene sequence: CDR1 ENHRY, CDR2 SYGVKD. The CDR3, as DNA: TGTGCCATCGGACGCCCGGGGGGACAGGGGGCCAACGAGCAGTACTTC. This gives the protein CAIGRPGGQGANEQYF.

This clone showed up just a few times. The gene calls are TRBV2 and TRBJ1-5, with a weak D call TRBD1 (6 bases). V gave up 2 bases and J gave up 7 bases, with 9 bases separating them. Germline V gene sequence: CDR1 SNHLY, CDR2 FYNNEI. The CDR3 is 13 residues long. In DNA form, the CDR3 reads TGTGCCAGCAGTGAACCCGGGGGCCAGCCCCAGCATTTT. Amino acid sequence: CASSEPGGQPQHF.

Details on this clone: At one of its ends the junction is not consistent with the germline gene, which may arise from a read error. The chain recombines TRBV27 with TRBJ2-1, with D perhaps TRBD2 (6 bases). CDR3 length equals 14 residues. CDR1 is MNHEY and CDR2 is SMNVEV in the germline V gene (reference sequence). DNA for the CDR3: TGTGCCAGCAGCCCCGGAGGCGGGATGAGAGAGCCGATCTTC. This translates into CASSPGGGMREPIF.

The chain combines TRBV9 with TRBJ1-2; no clear D. This CDR3 has 12 residues. Germline V gene sequence: CDR1 SGDLS, CDR2 YYNGEE. The germline V and J ends were trimmed by 5 bases and 4 bases, with 9 bases remaining between them. This CDR3 is CASRLEGYGYTF. The CDR3 nucleotides read TGTGCCAGCAGGTTGGAGGGCTATGGCTACACCTTC.

The chain recombines TRBV7-2 with TRBJ2-6; 7 bases agree with TRBD1. Germline-derived CDR1 and CDR2 are SGHTA and FQGNSA. This CDR3 is 19 amino acids long. V lost 2 bases and J lost 4; bases outside the gene matches: 14. The DNA for the CDR3 is TGTGCCAGCAGCTTAATCGGACAGGTAACTTCGTCCGGGGCCAACGTCCTGACTTTC. Translating gives CASSLIGQVTSSGANVLTF.

CDR3 coding DNA: TGTGCCAGCAGTTTATTTGCAAAATATGAAGCTTTCTTT. This sequence encodes CASSLFAKYEAFF. This chain connects TRBV27 to TRBJ1-1; D ambiguous. With 1 base removed from V and 7 bases from J, the gap between germline ends came to 10 bases. CDR1 is MNHEY and CDR2 is SMNVEV in the germline V gene (reference sequence). The CDR3 loop spans 13 amino acids.

The V gene is TRBV7-2, the J gene TRBJ2-7; D gene ambiguous. Trimming removed 10 bases at V and 0 bases at J, with 13 bases between. The CDR3 has 13 amino acids. Germline-derived CDR1 and CDR2 are SGHTA and FQGNSA. The CDR3 protein is CATGPVSSYEQYF. CDR3 in DNA: TGTGCCACCGGGCCCGTCAGCTCCTACGAGCAGTACTTC.

The chain carries TRBV2 and TRBJ2-7; D not resolved. Germline CDR1 and CDR2: SNHLY and FYNNEI. Trimming left V 1 base short and J 0 bases short, with 10 bases between. This CDR3 has 15 residues. CDR3 in amino acids: CASSEVGLSSYEQYF. DNA of the CDR3: TGTGCCAGCAGTGAAGTAGGCCTTAGCTCCTACGAGCAGTACTTC.

The chain couples TRBV29-1 to TRBJ2-2; D may match TRBD1 or TRBD2 (6 bases each). V lost 2 bases and J lost 1, with 11 bases in between. The germline gives CDR1 SQVTM, CDR2 ANQGSEA. This CDR3 has 15 residues. CDR3 protein: CSVESGAENTGELFF. CDR3 coding DNA: TGCAGCGTTGAATCGGGGGCGGAGAACACCGGGGAGCTGTTTTTT.

The J gene is TRBJ1-6, the V gene TRBV6-1; D is unclear. CDR3 length equals 15 residues. In germline, CDR1 is MNHNS, CDR2 SASEGT. Trimming pared 6 bases from V and 8 bases from J, leaving 17 bases between. CDR3 sequence: CASSPGVGFDSPLHF. For the CDR3, the DNA is TGTGCCAGCAGCCCCGGAGTGGGGTTTGATTCACCCCTCCACTTT.

V is TRBV29-1 and J is TRBJ2-3, with TRBD2 matching 8 bases. Trimming took 6 bases from V and 6 from J; bases not matched to a gene: 17. This CDR3 spans 16 amino acids. Per germline, CDR1 SQVTM and CDR2 ANQGSEA. CDR3 in amino acids: CSVMGGSTGGPDTQYF. CDR3 nucleotide sequence: TGCAGCGTGATGGGAGGGTCGACGGGGGGGCCTGATACGCAGTATTTT.